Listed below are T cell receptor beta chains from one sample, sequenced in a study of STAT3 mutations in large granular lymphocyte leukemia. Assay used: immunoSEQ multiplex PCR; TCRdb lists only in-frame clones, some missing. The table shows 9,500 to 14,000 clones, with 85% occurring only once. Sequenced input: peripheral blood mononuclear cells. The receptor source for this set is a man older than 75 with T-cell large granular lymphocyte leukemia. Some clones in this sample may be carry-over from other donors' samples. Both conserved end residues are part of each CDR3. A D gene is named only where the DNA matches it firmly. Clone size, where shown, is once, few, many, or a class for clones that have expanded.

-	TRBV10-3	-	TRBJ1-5	TGTGCCATCAGTGCAGTAGGCAATCAGCCCCAGCATTTT	CAISAVGNQPQHF
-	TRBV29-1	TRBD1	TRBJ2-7	TGCAGCGTTCTTACATCGGGACAGGTTGGCGAGCAGTACTTC	CSVLTSGQVGEQYF
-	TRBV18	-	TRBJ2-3	TGTGCCAGCTCACCACAGGGTTCCGATACGCAGTATTTT	CASSPQGSDTQYF
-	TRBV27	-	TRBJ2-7	TGTGCCAGCCGGGACCTAACCTACGAGCAGTACTTC	CASRDLTYEQYF
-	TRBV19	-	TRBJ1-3	TGTGCCAGTGGGGCTGGAAACACCATATATTTT	CASGAGNTIYF
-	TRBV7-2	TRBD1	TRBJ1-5	TGTGCCAGCAGTTGGACAGGGGGAAATGGTCAGCCCCAGCATTTT	CASSWTGGNGQPQHF
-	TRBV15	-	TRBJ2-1	TGTGCCACCAGCAGAGATCTGGGCAATGAGCAGTTCTTC	CATSRDLGNEQFF
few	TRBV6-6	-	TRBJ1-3	TGTGCCATCCAGGACAGAAGAGACACCATATATTTT	CAIQDRRDTIYF
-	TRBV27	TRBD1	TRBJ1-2	TGTGCCAGCAGTTTCCGGGACAGCTATAACTATGGCTACACCTTC	CASSFRDSYNYGYTF
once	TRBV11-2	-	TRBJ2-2	TGTGCCAGCAGGATCGGGGGAACCACCGGGGAGCTGTTTTTT	CASRIGGTTGELFF
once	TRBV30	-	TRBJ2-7	TGTGCCTGGAGTGGGGGACACGAGCAGTACTTC	CAWSGGHEQYF
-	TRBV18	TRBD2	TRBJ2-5	TGTGCCAGCTCACCCCCCGGGACTACAGAGACCCAGTACTTC	CASSPPGTTETQYF
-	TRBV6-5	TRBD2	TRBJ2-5	TGTGCCAGCACTTCTAGCGGACAAGAGACCCAGTACTTC	CASTSSGQETQYF
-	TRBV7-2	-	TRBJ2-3	TGTGCCAGCACCCTATTCCCAGGGGGGGCGGGAAAAGATACGCAGTATTTT	CASTLFPGGAGKDTQYF
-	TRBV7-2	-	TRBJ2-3	TGTGCCAGCAGCCACGGCTTCCGCGAGGGGACGCAGTATTTT	CASSHGFREGTQYF
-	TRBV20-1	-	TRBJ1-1	TGCAGTGCTAGAGACTACACTGAAGCTTTCTTT	CSARDYTEAFF
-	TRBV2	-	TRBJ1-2	TGTGCCAGCCGGACAGATAACTATGGCTACACCTTC	CASRTDNYGYTF
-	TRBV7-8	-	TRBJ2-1	TGTGCCAGCAGCCCCCAGGGCAGGGACTCCTACAATGAGCAGTTCTTC	CASSPQGRDSYNEQFF
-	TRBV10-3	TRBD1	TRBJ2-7	TGTGCCATCAGGCCCCAGGGGGCTACTGACGAGCAGTACTTC	CAIRPQGATDEQYF
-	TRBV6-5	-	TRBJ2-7	TGTGCCAGTGGGGTCCCCTCCTACGAGCAGTACTTC	CASGVPSYEQYF
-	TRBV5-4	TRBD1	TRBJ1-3	TGTGCCAGCAGCTTGGGGACAGGGTTCGGAAACACCATATATTTT	CASSLGTGFGNTIYF
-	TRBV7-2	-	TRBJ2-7	TGTGCCAGCAGCTGGGATGGGCCCCCCTACGAGCAGTACTTC	CASSWDGPPYEQYF
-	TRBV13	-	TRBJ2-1	TGTGCCAGCAGCTTGAGAGCACACAATGAGCAGTTCTTC	CASSLRAHNEQFF
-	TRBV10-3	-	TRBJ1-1	TGTGCCATCAGTGACTTAGGGGTGGGCACTGAAGCTTTCTTT	CAISDLGVGTEAFF
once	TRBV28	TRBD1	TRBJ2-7	TGTGCCAGCAGTCCGACAGGGGGCTATCGGAACGAGCAGTACTTC	CASSPTGGYRNEQYF
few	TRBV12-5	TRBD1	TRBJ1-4	TGTGCTAGTGGTTTGGGACAGGGTGATGAAAAACTGTTTTTT	CASGLGQGDEKLFF
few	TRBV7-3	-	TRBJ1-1	TGTGCCAGCAGCGATGCCAGGCCGAACACTGAAGCTTTCTTT	CASSDARPNTEAFF
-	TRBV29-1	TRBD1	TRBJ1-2	TGCAGCGTTGAACGGGCCAACAGGGGGGGAACAAACTATGGCTACACCTTC	CSVERANRGGTNYGYTF
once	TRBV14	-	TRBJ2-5	TGTGCCAGCAGCCCCAGTGGAGCGCCCCAGTACTTC	CASSPSGAPQYF
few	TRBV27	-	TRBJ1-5	TGTGCCAGCCCTGGGGGCAGGTTTGGGCAGCCCCAGCATTTT	CASPGGRFGQPQHF
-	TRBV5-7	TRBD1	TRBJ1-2	TGTGCCAGCAGCTTCCGGGGACAGGGAAACTATGGCTACACCTTC	CASSFRGQGNYGYTF
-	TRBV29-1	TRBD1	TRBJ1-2	TGCAGCGGACAGGGGGCGAGCTATGGCTACACCTTC	CSGQGASYGYTF
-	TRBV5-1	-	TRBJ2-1	TGCGCCAGCAGCCCCGAGCTAAAGGGGGGTGAGCAGTTCTTC	CASSPELKGGEQFF